This T cell receptor (beta chain) appears in the sequencing data of a study of tumor-infiltrating lymphocytes in primary liver carcinoma. Study details: All patients had surgically resected primary liver carcinoma.

In germline, CDR1 is KGHDR, CDR2 SFDVKD. Trimming shortened V by 4 bases and J by 2 bases, and 9 bases separated the two germline ends. The CDR3 has 14 residues. About this clonotype: Its antigen is not known.

Study results and caveats: Tumor samples exhibited a significantly greater top-250-clone fraction than blood samples (p = 0.039).

The researchers produced TCR beta cDNA from about 510 ng total RNA with a constant-region primer. TCR beta libraries came from three nested multiplex PCR rounds using slightly modified ARM-PCR. TRBV1-TRBV30 forward and Cbeta reverse primers drove the first two roughly 10-cycle rounds. TCRdb processed the multiplex PCR reads anew with MiXCR; each CDR3 protein has one entry. The profile shows 300,000 to 400,000 distinct CDR3 sequences, less than 65% of them singletons. RNA was extracted from whole blood without cell sorting, alongside germline DNA. Patients had chronic HBV infection and were treatment-naive. Prior to surgery, four milliliters of peripheral blood were drawn.

V gene TRBV24-1 combines with J gene TRBJ2-3; D gene uncertain. The source of this sequence is a man in his forties or fifties with primary liver carcinoma and hepatitis B virus infection. Sequenced sample: peripheral blood. The CDR3 is CATSETQFTDTQYF. CDR3 in DNA: TGTGCCACCAGTGAGACACAGTTCACAGATACGCAGTATTTT.